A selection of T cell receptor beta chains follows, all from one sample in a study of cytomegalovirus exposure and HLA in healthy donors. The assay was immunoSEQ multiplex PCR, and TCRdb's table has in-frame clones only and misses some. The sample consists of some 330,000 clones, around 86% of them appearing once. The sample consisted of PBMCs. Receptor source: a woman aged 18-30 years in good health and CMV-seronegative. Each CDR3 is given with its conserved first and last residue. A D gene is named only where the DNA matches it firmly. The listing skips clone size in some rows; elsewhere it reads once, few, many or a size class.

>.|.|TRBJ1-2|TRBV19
TGTGCCAGTAGCGTTGGCAGGGGCAGCTATGGCTACACCTTC
CASSVGRGSYGYTF
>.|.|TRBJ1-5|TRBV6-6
TGTGCCAGCAGTGCCCAGGGGCCTAGCAATCAGCCCCAGCATTTT
CASSAQGPSNQPQHF
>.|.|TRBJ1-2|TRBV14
TGTGCCAGCAGCCAAGGACAGAACTATGGCTACACCTTC
CASSQGQNYGYTF
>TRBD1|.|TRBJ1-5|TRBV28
TGTGCCAGCAGTTCCACAGGGGGCCGGGAGCCCCAGCATTTT
CASSSTGGREPQHF
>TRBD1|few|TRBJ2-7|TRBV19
TGTGCCAGTAGTGACAGGGCCTACGAGCAGTACTTC
CASSDRAYEQYF
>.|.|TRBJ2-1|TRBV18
TGTGCCAGCTCACCAGATTCCAGGGTAGGTGAGCAGTTCTTC
CASSPDSRVGEQFF
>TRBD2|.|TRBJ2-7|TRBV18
TGTGCCAGCTCACCAGGGAGGGAGACCGCCTACGAGCAGTACTTC
CASSPGRETAYEQYF
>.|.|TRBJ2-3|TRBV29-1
TGCAGCGTTGACCTCCGGGACTGGACCCGAAGCACAGATACGCAGTATTTT
CSVDLRDWTRSTDTQYF
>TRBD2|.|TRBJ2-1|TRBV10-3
TGTGCCATCAGTGAGTACCCTAGCGGTAGCTCCTACAATGAGCAGTTCTTC
CAISEYPSGSSYNEQFF
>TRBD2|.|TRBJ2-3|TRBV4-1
TGCGCCAGCAGCCCCAAGACTAGCGAGCTTAGAACAGATACGCAGTATTTT
CASSPKTSELRTDTQYF
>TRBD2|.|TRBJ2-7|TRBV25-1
TGTGCCAGCAGTCTGTCCAGCGGGAGCACCCGCGCCTACGAGCAGTACTTC
CASSLSSGSTRAYEQYF
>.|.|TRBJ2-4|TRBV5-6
TGTGCCAGCAGCCCTACCCCGGGAACAAACATTCAGTACTTC
CASSPTPGTNIQYF
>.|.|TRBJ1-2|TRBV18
TGTGCCAGCTCACCATCTTATGGCTACACCTTC
CASSPSYGYTF
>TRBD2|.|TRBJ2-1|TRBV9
TGTGCCAGCAGCGTCACTAGCGGGACGACCGGTGAGCAGTTCTTC
CASSVTSGTTGEQFF
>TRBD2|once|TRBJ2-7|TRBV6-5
TGTGCCAGCAGTTACTTACTAGCGGGCCCCTACGAGCAGTACTTC
CASSYLLAGPYEQYF
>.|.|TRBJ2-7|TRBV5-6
TGTGCCAGCAGCTTGGACAGCCGCTACGAGCAGTACTTC
CASSLDSRYEQYF
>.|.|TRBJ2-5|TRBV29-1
TGCAGCGTTGTATCCCTCGGTCAAGAGACCCAGTACTTC
CSVVSLGQETQYF
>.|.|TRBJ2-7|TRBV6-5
TGTGCCAGCAGCGACAATTCCTACGAGCAGTACTTC
CASSDNSYEQYF
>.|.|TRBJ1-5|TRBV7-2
TGTGCCAGCAGCTTAGAAGGGGCGAGCAATCAGCCCCAGCATTTT
CASSLEGASNQPQHF
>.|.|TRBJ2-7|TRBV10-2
TGCGCCAGCAGCCCGGGGAGGACCCTCTACGAGCAGTACTTC
CASSPGRTLYEQYF
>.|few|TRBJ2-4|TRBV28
TGTGCCAGCAGTCCCCCCGGGATGGGCGGAAACATTCAGTACTTC
CASSPPGMGGNIQYF
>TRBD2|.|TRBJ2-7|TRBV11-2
TGTGCCAGCAGCTTAGATAGCGGGGGCAGCTCCTACGAGCAGTACTTC
CASSLDSGGSSYEQYF
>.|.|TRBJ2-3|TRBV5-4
TGTGCCAGCAGCTTGGACAGGTCCCCAGATACGCAGTATTTT
CASSLDRSPDTQYF
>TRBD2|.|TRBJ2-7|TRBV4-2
TGTGCCAGCAGCCAGTCCGGGACTAGCGGCTACGAGCAGTACTTC
CASSQSGTSGYEQYF
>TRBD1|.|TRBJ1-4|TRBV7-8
TGTGCCAGCAGCTTAGTCTGGGGACAGCTGAATGAAAAACTGTTTTTT
CASSLVWGQLNEKLFF
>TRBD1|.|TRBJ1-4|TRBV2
TGTGCCAGCAGTGATGGGACAGGGGTTGAAAAACTGTTTTTT
CASSDGTGVEKLFF
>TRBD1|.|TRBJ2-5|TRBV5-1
TGCGCCAGCACGGGCGGGCAGGGGGCCGGCGAGACCCAGTACTTC
CASTGGQGAGETQYF
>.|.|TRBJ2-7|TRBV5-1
TGCGCCAGCAGCTTGGGCCCGGAGGGGTACGAGCAGTACTTC
CASSLGPEGYEQYF
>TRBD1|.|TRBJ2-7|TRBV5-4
TGTGCCAGCAGCCTGGGACAGGGGCCCTACGAGCAGTACTTC
CASSLGQGPYEQYF
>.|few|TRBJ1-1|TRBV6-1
TGTGCCAGCAGACCGGGACACGAGAACACTGAAGCTTTCTTT
CASRPGHENTEAFF
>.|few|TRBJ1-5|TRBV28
TGTGCCAGCAGTTTCGGTGTCGGGAATCAGCCCCAGCATTTT
CASSFGVGNQPQHF
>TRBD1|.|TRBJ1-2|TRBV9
TGTGCCAGCAACCCCTCTGACAGGGCCTATGGCTACACCTTC
CASNPSDRAYGYTF
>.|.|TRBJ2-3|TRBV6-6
TGTGCCAGCAGGGGAACAGGTAGACCTTTCACAGATACGCAGTATTTT
CASRGTGRPFTDTQYF
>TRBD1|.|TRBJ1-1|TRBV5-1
TGCGCCAGCAGCCTGGACAGGGCCCAGAACACTGAAGCTTTCTTT
CASSLDRAQNTEAFF
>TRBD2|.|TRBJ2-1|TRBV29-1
TGCAGCGTTGAGAGCGGGAGCTCCTACAATGAGCAGTTCTTC
CSVESGSSYNEQFF
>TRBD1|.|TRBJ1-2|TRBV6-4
TGTGCCAGCAGTGGAGGACAGGAAGGGGTCTATGGCTACACCTTC
CASSGGQEGVYGYTF
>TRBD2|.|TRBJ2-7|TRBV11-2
TGTGCCAGCGCTCGGGTAGCGGGAGGACTGGTCTACGAGCAGTACTTC
CASARVAGGLVYEQYF
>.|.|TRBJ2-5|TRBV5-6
TGTGCCAGCAGCGATCGCTTGGAGGAGACCCAGTACTTC
CASSDRLEETQYF
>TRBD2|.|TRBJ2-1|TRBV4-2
TGTGCCAGCAGCCAAGATCACGGCGGGAGGGCGAATGAGCAGTTCTTC
CASSQDHGGRANEQFF